Below are 21 T cell receptor beta chains sequenced from a single sample in a study of tumor-infiltrating lymphocytes in primary liver carcinoma. The template, approximately 500 ng total RNA, yielded TCR beta cDNA made with a constant-region primer. It was through three nested multiplex PCR rounds of slightly modified ARM-PCR that TCR beta libraries arose. Use of TRBV1-TRBV30 forward primers with a C-beta reverse primer characterized the first two PCR rounds, which lasted 10 cycles each. One entry per CDR3 protein results from TCRdb running MiXCR on the multiplex PCR reads. This sample has around 70,000 distinct CDR3 sequences, with 60% to 75% found just once. From unsorted bulk tissue weighing roughly 19-34 mg, DNA and RNA were co-extracted. The sample comprised liver tumor tissue from sampling region 4. Specified subset: tumor region T4, right-lateral pole. The receptor set was obtained from a middle-aged man with primary liver carcinoma and hepatitis B virus infection.

This clonotype has ten or more counts. Given a much more abundant clone one base away, this may be a read error. The chain couples TRBV11-2 to TRBJ2-7; D possibly corresponds to TRBD1 (6 bases). The germline V and J ends were trimmed by 4 bases and 9 bases, with 16 bases remaining between them. Germline-derived CDR1 and CDR2 are SGHAT and FQNNGV. The CDR3 has 13 residues. CDR3: CASSSKQGLVQYF. CDR3 nucleotide sequence: TGTGCCAGCAGCTCAAAACAGGGTTTGGTGCAGTACTTC.

A remark on this clonotype: Germline is not matched at one junction end, which may reflect a read error. The chain joins TRBV7-2 to TRBJ2-3; 15 nucleotides match TRBD2. This CDR3 is 16 amino acids long. Germline CDR1 is SGHTA and CDR2 is FQGNSA. The CDR3, as DNA: TGTGCCACTACCAGCGGGACTAGCGGGAGGTTGGATATGCAGTATTTT. Protein sequence: CATTSGTSGRLDMQYF.

The gene calls are TRBV5-1 and TRBJ1-1, with unresolved D. The CDR3 runs 15 residues. From germline, CDR1 is SGHRS and CDR2 YFSETQ. With 1 base removed from V and 3 bases from J, the gap between germline ends came to 13 bases. The CDR3 DNA reads as TGCGCCAGCAGCTTGAGAACTTCCAGCGACACTGAAGCTTTCTTT. Residues: CASSLRTSSDTEAFF.

This chain links TRBV5-1 with TRBJ2-5, with D possibly being TRBD1 or TRBD2 (5 bases each). Germline V gene lookup returns CDR1 SGHRS and CDR2 YFSETQ. The V and J ends lost 2 bases and 5 bases respectively, with 16 bases between them. This CDR3 comprises 15 residues. The CDR3 loop reads CASSLSPEGFETQYF. The CDR3 coding sequence is TGCGCCAGCAGCTTATCGCCAGAGGGGTTCGAGACCCAGTACTTC.

This clonotype was counted between two and nine times. This could be a read error, since a much larger clone is one nucleotide away. The rearrangement links TRBV12-3 or TRBV12-4 to TRBJ2-5; 8 bases line up with TRBD1. CDR3 length: 15 residues. With 5 bases clipped from V and 4 bases from J, the junction kept 9 bases outside the gene matches. The CDR3 DNA is TGTGCCAGCAGTGATTACAGGGGGGCCGGAGAGACCCAGTACTTC. Translating it yields CASSDYRGAGETQYF.

For this clonotype: At one end the junction does not follow the germline gene, possibly because of a read error. The rearrangement joins TRBV10-2 to TRBJ1-2; 11 positions match TRBD1. Germline CDR1 and CDR2: WSHSY and SAAADI. This CDR3 is built from 15 residues. CDR3 sequence (DNA): TGTGCCAGCAGTGATTGGACAGGGGGCCTCGTTGGCTGCACCTTC. Amino acids: CASSDWTGGLVGCTF.

With regard to this clonotype: The junction differs from germline at one of its ends, possibly a read error. The chain recombines TRBV12-3 or TRBV12-4 with TRBJ2-1; TRBD2 aligns across 8 bases. The CDR3 length is 16 residues. CDR3: CAGSSTLAVLYNEWFF. The CDR3 region has the DNA TGTGCCGGCAGTTCCACACTAGCGGTTCTCTACAATGAGTGGTTCTTC.

This clonotype was seen a handful of times. Since a much larger clone is just one base distant, this may be a read error. This chain links TRBV5-1 with TRBJ2-5; no firm D call. The germline gives CDR1 SGHRS, CDR2 YFSETQ. This CDR3 region has 12 residues. CDR3 sequence reads: CANSSIGETQYF. DNA of the CDR3: TGCGCCAACAGCTCTATAGGAGAGACCCAGTACTTC.

This clonotype occurred a few times. This may arise from a read error, as a much more abundant clone is one base away. This chain connects TRBV10-2 to TRBJ2-7; D is ambiguous. There are 11 residues in the CDR3. Germline CDR1 and CDR2: WSHSY and SAAADI. CDR3 DNA sequence: TGCACCAGCAGACACTCCTACGAGCAGTACTTC. Its protein product is CTSRHSYEQYF.

This chain connects TRBV4-1 to TRBJ2-7; weak D call: TRBD2 (6 bases). Near its end, the DNA agrees better with TRBJ2-1, so the J call may be wrong. The length of the CDR3 is 16 residues. Germline CDR1 and CDR2: MGHRA and YSYEKL. In nucleotides, the CDR3 is TGCGCCAGTAACCAAGATTTTAGCGGAAGCTCCTACGAGCAGTTCTTC. It encodes CASNQDFSGSSYEQFF.

The DNA of the CDR3 is TGCAGCGTTTATTGGGAGACTAGCCTCTACGAGCAGTACTTC. It encodes CSVYWETSLYEQYF. The J gene is TRBJ2-7, the V gene TRBV29-1, with 7 bases that match TRBD2. Per the germline V gene, CDR1 is SQVTM and CDR2 is ANQGSEA. There are 14 residues in the CDR3. V was clipped by 5 bases and J by 3 bases; unmatched bases: 10.

The V call is TRBV24-1, the J call TRBJ2-1; 7 bases align to TRBD2. The V and J ends lost 7 bases and 5 bases, in that order; junction bases with no gene match: 10. The germline gives CDR1 KGHDR, CDR2 SFDVKD. The CDR3 covers 15 residues. CDR3 DNA: TGTGCCACCAGCATACTAACGGGAGGTGACAATGAGCAGTTCTTC. Protein product: CATSILTGGDNEQFF.

The rearrangement joins TRBV25-1 to TRBJ2-4; D is ambiguous. The CDR3 extends over 12 amino acids. Looked up from germline, CDR1 is MGHDK and CDR2 is SYGVNS. Deletions cut 7 bases from V and 2 bases from J, with 6 bases between. The CDR3 sequence is CASNTSKNIQYF. In DNA, the CDR3 is TGTGCCAGCAACACTTCCAAAAACATTCAGTACTTC. The full variable domain, rest sourced from reference TRBV25-1 and TRBJ2-4, is EADIYQTPRYLVIGTGKKITLECSQTMGHDKMYWYQQDPGMELHLIHYSYGVNSTEKGDLSSESTVSRIRTEHFPLTLESARPSHTSQYLCASNTSKNIQYFGAGTRLSVL.

Concerning this clonotype itself: Here the CDR3 omits its conserved ending phenylalanine or tryptophan, so a read error is the likely source. The V call is TRBV11-2, the J call TRBJ2-1; no reliable D call. The CDR3 is 13 residues long. Trimming shortened V by 0 bases and J by 8 bases, and 8 bases separated the two germline ends. CDR1 is SGHAT and CDR2 is FQNNGV in the germline V gene. The CDR3 reads CASSLDEAYEQFL. The CDR3 DNA reads as TGTGCCAGCAGCTTAGATGAAGCCTATGAGCAGTTCTTA.

This clonotype was picked up one time. Germline and junction disagree at one end, which may indicate a read error. The chain employs TRBV11-1 and TRBJ2-3; a weak D match, TRBD1 (5 bases). Near its end, the DNA agrees better with TRBJ1-5, so the J call may be wrong. CDR1 and CDR2 from the germline V gene are SGHAT and FQDESV (reference sequence). The CDR3 sequence is 16 residues long. The CDR3: CASSLGTSTQTDTQHF. The CDR3 bases are TGTGCAAGCAGCCTAGGGACTAGCACACAAACAGATACGCAGCATTTT.

This clonotype was observed many times. J is TRBJ2-3 and V is TRBV7-9; a weak D match, TRBD1 (5 bases). In germline, CDR1 is SEHNR, CDR2 FQNEAQ (reference sequence). The CDR3 length is 14 residues. V was cut by 4 bases and J by 6 bases, with 14 bases left in between. The CDR3 DNA is TGTGCCAGCAGCTCAGGGTTTCATGGGGATACGCAGTATTTT. Protein product: CASSSGFHGDTQYF.

Comments on this clonotype: The junction differs from germline at one of its ends, possibly a read error. For the CDR3, the DNA is TGTGCCAGCAGACCGTCAGGCGGTTCCTACAATGAGGAGTTCTTC. Amino acids: CASRPSGGSYNEEFF. The chain couples TRBV7-8 to TRBJ2-1; D unclear. This CDR3 region has 15 residues. The germline gives CDR1 SGHVS, CDR2 FQNEAQ.

V is TRBV12-5 and J is TRBJ2-3; the match to TRBD2 covers 7 bases. Germline loops: CDR1 LGHNT, CDR2 FRNRAP. Losses at the gene ends were 5 bases for V and 0 bases for J; bases not matched to a gene: 5. The CDR3 extends over 15 amino acids. For the CDR3, the DNA is TGTGCTAGTGGTCGGGGGGAAGGTAGCACAGATACGCAGTATTTT. It is translated as CASGRGEGSTDTQYF.

At least ten counts were recorded for this clonotype. In DNA form, the CDR3 reads TGTGCCAGCTCCAGACTATATGGCTACACCTTC. Amino acids: CASSRLYGYTF. This sequence joins TRBV28 and TRBJ1-2; no clear D gene. This CDR3 contains 11 residues. Trimming took off 8 bases at V and 5 bases at J, with 9 bases between the two ends. Germline CDR1 reads MDHEN; CDR2 reads SYDVKM.

The sample holds many counts of this clonotype. The genes are TRBV6-1 and TRBJ2-1; tentatively, D is TRBD2 (6 bases). The CDR3 loop spans 13 amino acids. Trimming left V 4 bases short and J 9 bases short, with 13 bases between. From germline, CDR1 is MNHNS and CDR2 SASEGT. The CDR3 here is CASSVTEGAEQFF. DNA for the CDR3: TGTGCCAGCAGTGTTACGGAGGGAGCTGAGCAGTTCTTC.

Concerning this clonotype: This is likely a read error, given that the CDR3 carries no conserved phenylalanine or tryptophan at its end. The chain recombines TRBV24-1 with TRBJ2-5, with TRBD1 matching 7 bases. Germline CDR1 is KGHDR and CDR2 is SFDVKD. This CDR3 is built from 16 residues. J gave up 1 base and V 2 bases, and 6 bases lay outside the gene matches. The CDR3 loop is CATSDSGRDSQETQYL. The CDR3 DNA reads TGTGCCACCAGTGATTCAGGCCGGGACAGCCAAGAGACCCAGTACTTA.